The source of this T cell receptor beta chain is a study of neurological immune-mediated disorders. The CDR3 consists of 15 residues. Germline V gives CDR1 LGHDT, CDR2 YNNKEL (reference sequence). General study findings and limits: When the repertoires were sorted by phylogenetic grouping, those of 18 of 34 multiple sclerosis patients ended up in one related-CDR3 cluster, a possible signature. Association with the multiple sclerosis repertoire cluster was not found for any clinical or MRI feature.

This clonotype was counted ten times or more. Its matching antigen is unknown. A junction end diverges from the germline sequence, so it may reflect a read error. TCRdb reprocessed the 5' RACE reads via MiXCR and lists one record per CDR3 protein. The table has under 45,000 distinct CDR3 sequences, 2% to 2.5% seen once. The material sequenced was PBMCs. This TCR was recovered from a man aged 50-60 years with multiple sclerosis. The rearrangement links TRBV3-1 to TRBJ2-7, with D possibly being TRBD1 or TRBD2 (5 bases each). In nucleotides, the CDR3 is TGTGCCAGCAGTCAAGGACTGGGGGTTTTCTACGAGCAGTACTTC. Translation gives CASSQGLGVFYEQYF.